This TCR beta chain stems from a study of early T cells in non-severe SARS-CoV-2 infection. Unique molecular identifier tags were affixed to discrete cDNA molecules. TCRdb reprocessed the 5' RACE reads with MiXCR, giving one entry per CDR3 protein. The profile shows about 64,000 distinct CDR3 sequences, around 12% of them singletons. Germline assignment: CDR1 MNHEY and CDR2 SMNVEV (reference sequence). Germline trimming cut 0 bases from V and 2 bases from J; bases unmatched to any gene: 1. The CDR3 consists of 14 residues. This receptor was obtained from an adult who was a healthcare worker with PCR-confirmed SARS-CoV-2 infection or an uninfected control (not recorded which). The specimen was whole blood, collected at baseline. This sequence joins TRBV27 and TRBJ2-7; 7 bases map to TRBD1. CDR3: CASSLSTGTYEQYF. CDR3 nucleotide sequence: TGTGCCAGCAGTTTATCGACAGGGACCTACGAGCAGTACTTC.